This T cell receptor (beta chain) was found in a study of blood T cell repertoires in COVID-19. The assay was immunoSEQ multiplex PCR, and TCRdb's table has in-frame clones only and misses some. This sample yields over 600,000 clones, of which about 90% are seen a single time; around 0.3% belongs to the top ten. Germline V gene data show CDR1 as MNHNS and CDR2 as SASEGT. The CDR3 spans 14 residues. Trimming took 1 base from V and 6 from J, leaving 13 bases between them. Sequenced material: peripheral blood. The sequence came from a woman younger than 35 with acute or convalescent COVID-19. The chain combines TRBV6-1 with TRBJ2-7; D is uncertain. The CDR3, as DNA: TGTGCCAGCAGTGAAGGGCAGTTGGTGGTCGAGCAGTACTTC. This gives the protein CASSEGQLVVEQYF.